Presented here are 31 T cell receptor beta chains from one specimen sequenced in a study of T cell responses to AZD1222 COVID-19 vaccine. Using immunoSEQ multiplex PCR, the repertoire was profiled, and TCRdb retains in-frame clones only, with some absent. The sample has 140,000 to 150,000 clones, approximately 90% seen once. Material: peripheral blood, obtained on day 0 of AZD1222 vaccination. The receptors originated from an adult in good health.

J is TRBJ2-7 and V is TRBV7-2, with TRBD1 matching over 7 bases. CDR3 length: 17 amino acids. After removal of 5 bases from V and 0 bases from J, the junction contained 13 bases not matched to a gene. Germline V lookup: CDR1 SGHTA, CDR2 FQGNSA. The CDR3: CASSLHGNRGVSYEQYF. The CDR3 nucleotides read TGTGCCAGCAGCCTGCATGGAAACAGGGGAGTCTCCTACGAGCAGTACTTC.

In the case of this clone: The sample holds other DNA sequences that translate to the same CDR3. The chain employs TRBV5-5 and TRBJ1-1; unclear D gene. Germline V CDR1 and CDR2: SGHKS, YYEKEE (reference sequence). Trimming pared 3 bases from V and 0 bases from J, leaving 9 bases between. CDR3 length: 14 amino acids. This CDR3 is CASSSQRMNTEAFF. The CDR3 DNA reads TGTGCCAGCAGCTCCCAGAGGATGAACACTGAAGCTTTCTTT.

V is TRBV28 and J is TRBJ1-1; D may be TRBD1 (5 bases). This CDR3 has 15 residues. Germline CDR1 reads MDHEN; CDR2 reads SYDVKM. V was trimmed by 6 bases and J by 11 bases, leaving 25 bases between them. As DNA, the CDR3 is TGTGCCAGCAGGTTACCCGGGACCGGGGTTGGGGGGGCTTTCTTT. Translating gives CASRLPGTGVGGAFF. The full variable domain, with the rest looked up from reference TRBV28 and TRBJ1-1, is DVKVTQSSRYLVKRTGEKVFLECVQDMDHENMFWYRQDPGLGLRLIYFSYDVKMKEKGDIPEGYSVSREKKERFSLILESASTNQTSMYLCASRLPGTGVGGAFFGQGTRLTVV.

This sequence joins TRBV5-1 and TRBJ2-3; 7 bases align to TRBD2. Germline V gene lookup returns CDR1 SGHRS and CDR2 YFSETQ. The CDR3 runs to 14 residues. V was clipped by 7 bases and J by 6 bases; unmatched bases: 11. The CDR3 loop is CASWPGGGSDTQYF. The CDR3 region has the DNA TGCGCCAGCTGGCCGGGGGGTGGGTCGGATACGCAGTATTTT. The full variable domain, rest sourced from reference TRBV5-1 and TRBJ2-3, is KAGVTQTPRYLIKTRGQQVTLSCSPISGHRSVSWYQQTPGQGLQFLFEYFSETQRNKGNFPGRFSGRQFSNSRSEMNVSTLELGDSALYLCASWPGGGSDTQYFGPGTRLTVL.

The genes are TRBV10-2 and TRBJ1-2; D perhaps matches TRBD1 (6 bases). Germline V gene lookup returns CDR1 WSHSY and CDR2 SAAADI. The CDR3 totals 16 residues. V lost 11 bases to trimming and J lost 1 base, with 23 bases between them. The CDR3 sequence is CAAAWGGLFGNYGYTF. The DNA for the CDR3 is TGCGCCGCAGCGTGGGGGGGCCTTTTCGGTAACTATGGCTACACCTTC.

The chain is built from TRBV27 and TRBJ1-6, with D unresolved. The CDR3 extends over 17 amino acids. Germline lookup yields CDR1 MNHEY and CDR2 SMNVEV (reference sequence). Trimming took 2 bases from V and 0 from J, leaving 11 bases between them. CDR3 DNA: TGTGCCAGCAGTTTAGGGTTTGGGTCCTCCTATAATTCACCCCTCCACTTT. Amino acids: CASSLGFGSSYNSPLHF.

V and J are TRBV7-8 and TRBJ2-3, with D tentatively TRBD2 (6 bases). The germline CDR1 and CDR2 sequences are SGHVS and FQNEAQ. This CDR3 is built from 15 residues. Trimming removed 7 bases at V and 8 bases at J, with 22 bases between. The DNA of the CDR3 is TGTGCCAGCACATTGGCGGGACTCCACTCCGCTACGCAGTATTTT. Protein: CASTLAGLHSATQYF.

V is TRBV5-4 and J is TRBJ2-7; unclear D gene. The CDR3 consists of 12 residues. The V gene lost 0 bases and the J gene lost 2 bases, with 3 bases spanning the gap. Per germline, CDR1 SGHNT and CDR2 YYREEE (reference sequence). Written as DNA, the CDR3 is TGTGCCAGCAGCTTGGGTGCCTACGAGCAGTACTTC. This sequence encodes CASSLGAYEQYF.

V gene TRBV6-5 combines with J gene TRBJ2-7, with D possibly TRBD2 on 5 matching bases. The V end lost 4 bases, the J end lost 6 bases, and 13 bases lay between the germline ends. This CDR3 contains 13 residues. CDR1 and CDR2 (germline): MNHEY, SVGAGI. CDR3 in amino acids: CASSFVGESEQYF. The CDR3 DNA is TGTGCCAGCAGTTTCGTTGGGGAGAGCGAGCAGTACTTC.

J is TRBJ1-2 and V is TRBV19; tentatively, D is TRBD1 (5 bases). V was shortened by 10 bases and J by 5 bases, with 17 bases between the two germline ends. Germline assignment: CDR1 LNHDA and CDR2 SQIVND (reference sequence). The CDR3 is made up of 13 amino acids. Here the CDR3 DNA reads TGTGCCATTCAGGGTCTCCCCCCTTATGGCTACACCTTC. It encodes CAIQGLPPYGYTF.

The chain couples TRBV25-1 to TRBJ2-7; D is undetermined. Germline V CDR1 and CDR2: MGHDK, SYGVNS. Trimming stripped 4 bases from V and 11 bases from J, with 21 bases between. The CDR3 totals 14 residues. The DNA of the CDR3 is TGTGCCAGCAGTGGGAGTAACCTCCCGGGCGACGAGTACTTC. Residues: CASSGSNLPGDEYF.

CDR3 sequence reads: CASSRVPGLVLRGEQYF. The CDR3 DNA reads as TGCGCCAGCAGTCGGGTTCCGGGACTAGTGCTCAGAGGCGAGCAGTACTTC. The rearrangement links TRBV23-1 to TRBJ2-7; 8 bases map to TRBD2. TRBV23-1 is identified as an open reading frame with a role that is uncertain. V was clipped by 4 bases and J by 6 bases; unmatched bases: 17. The CDR3 runs to 17 residues.

This clone was counted at least ten times. The chain uses TRBV15 and TRBJ2-3; D may match TRBD1 or TRBD2 (7 bases each). V lost 5 bases and J 4 bases, leaving 19 bases between the germline ends. This CDR3 region has 16 residues. In germline, CDR1 is LNHNV, CDR2 YYDKDF (reference sequence). Here the CDR3 reads CATSPRRAGGADTQYF. DNA for the CDR3: TGTGCCACCAGCCCCCGTAGGGCAGGGGGGGCAGATACGCAGTATTTT.

The V and J genes are TRBV6-2 or TRBV6-3 and TRBJ1-1; no clear D gene. This CDR3 region has 15 residues. CDR1 MNHEY and CDR2 SVGEGT come from the germline V gene. Trimming left V 2 bases short and J 0 bases short, with 10 bases between. CDR3 amino acids: CASSYTAPLNTEAFF. The CDR3 region has the DNA TGTGCCAGCAGTTACACAGCGCCCTTGAACACTGAAGCTTTCTTT.

The chain recombines TRBV5-8 with TRBJ1-2; D uncertain. CDR3 length: 14 residues. V lost 4 bases and J lost 0, with 10 bases in between. The germline V gene encodes CDR1 SGHTS and CDR2 YDEGEE. The CDR3 region has the DNA TGTGCCAGCAGCATAGGACGGACTAACTATGGCTACACCTTC. The encoded protein is CASSIGRTNYGYTF.

The rearrangement links TRBV3-1 (or the pseudogene TRBV3-2) to TRBJ2-1; 9 positions match TRBD2. Germline V gene data show CDR1 as LGHDT and CDR2 as YNNKEL (reference sequence). The V segment lost 1 base and the J segment 4 bases; nucleotides outside the gene matches: 5. The CDR3 is made up of 16 amino acids. CDR3 coding DNA: TGTGCCAGCAGCCAAGGGGCGGGGGGGACTTACAATGAGCAGTTCTTC. Protein: CASSQGAGGTYNEQFF.

This clone was seen a few times. The chain joins TRBV30 to TRBJ1-1; D perhaps matches TRBD1 (6 bases). Germline V gene sequence: CDR1 GTSNPN, CDR2 SVGIG (reference sequence). The CDR3 has 14 amino acids. V lost 0 bases to trimming and J lost 5 bases, with 13 bases between them. CDR3 bases: TGTGCCTGGAGTGTATTTGGGAGGGGGACTGAAGCTTTCTTT. Amino acids: CAWSVFGRGTEAFF.

The chain joins TRBV7-9 to TRBJ1-3; weak D call: TRBD1 (5 bases). CDR1 is SEHNR and CDR2 is FQNEAQ in the germline V gene (reference sequence). Trimming shortened V by 3 bases and J by 0 bases, and 6 bases separated the two germline ends. The CDR3 totals 14 residues. This CDR3 is CASSFGGSGNTIYF. For the CDR3, the DNA is TGTGCCAGCAGCTTCGGGGGCTCTGGAAACACCATATATTTT.

This clone was seen once. The J gene is TRBJ2-2, the V gene TRBV5-6; TRBD2 matches at 8 bases. V lost 0 bases and J lost 1; bases outside the gene matches: 11. CDR1 and CDR2 (germline): SGHDT, YYEEEE. This CDR3 comprises 19 residues. The CDR3: CASSLATIAGFWNTGELFF. The CDR3 coding sequence is TGTGCCAGCAGCTTGGCCACAATAGCGGGGTTTTGGAACACCGGGGAGCTGTTTTTT. The full variable domain, with the rest looked up from reference TRBV5-6 and TRBJ2-2, is DAGVTQSPTHLIKTRGQQVTLRCSPKSGHDTVSWYQQALGQGPQFIFQYYEEEERQRGNFPDRFSGHQFPNYSSELNVNALLLGDSALYLCASSLATIAGFWNTGELFFGEGSRLTVL.

The chain combines TRBV19 with TRBJ1-1, with unresolved D. V was cut by 10 bases and J by 8 bases, with 14 bases left in between. There are 11 residues in the CDR3. From germline, CDR1 is LNHDA and CDR2 SQIVND (reference sequence). The CDR3 coding sequence is TGTGCCACAAATCAAGCTGGAGAAGCTTTCTTT. Its protein is CATNQAGEAFF.

The chain links TRBV18 to TRBJ1-5; no clear D gene. CDR1 KGHSH and CDR2 LQKENI come from the germline V gene. The V end was cut by 3 bases, the J end by 5 bases, with 8 bases between. CDR3 length: 13 amino acids. CDR3 DNA: TGTGCCAGCTCACCGGGGTACGATCAGCCCCAGCATTTT. Translated: CASSPGYDQPQHF.

V is TRBV6-5 and J is TRBJ1-5, with a weak D call TRBD1 (5 bases). Germline CDR1 and CDR2: MNHEY and SVGAGI. The V end was cut by 2 bases, the J end by 1 base, with 6 bases between. CDR3 length equals 14 residues. CDR3 region: CASSYRDSNQPQHF. The CDR3 DNA reads TGTGCCAGCAGTTACAGGGACAGCAATCAGCCCCAGCATTTT.

The chain uses TRBV5-1 and TRBJ1-4, with 10 bases matching TRBD1. Germline V lookup: CDR1 SGHRS, CDR2 YFSETQ. Trimming cost V 4 bases and J 6 bases; bases outside gene matches: 6. The CDR3 is 15 amino acids. CDR3 coding DNA: TGCGCCAGCAGCCCGTCGGGACAGGGGCATGAAAAACTGTTTTTT. Protein sequence: CASSPSGQGHEKLFF.

V is TRBV19 and J is TRBJ2-3, with unresolved D. Trimming took 2 bases from V and 2 from J, leaving 11 bases between them. This CDR3 contains 15 residues. Germline V CDR1 and CDR2: LNHDA, SQIVND (reference sequence). The CDR3 loop reads CASSISAIPTDTQYF. CDR3 sequence (DNA): TGTGCCAGTAGTATATCGGCCATACCCACAGATACGCAGTATTTT.

The V and J genes are TRBV3-1 (or the pseudogene TRBV3-2) and TRBJ1-1; 7 bases fit TRBD1. Germline V gene sequence: CDR1 LGHDT, CDR2 YNNKEL (reference sequence). The CDR3 runs to 14 residues. The V gene end was trimmed by 5 bases and the J gene end by 3 bases; junction bases not matched to a gene: 6. The CDR3 sequence: CASSLQGKDTEAFF. The CDR3 DNA reads as TGTGCCAGCAGCTTACAGGGGAAGGACACTGAAGCTTTCTTT.

This clone was counted a single time. The chain is built from TRBV30 and TRBJ1-2; maybe TRBD1 (5 bases). Germline lookup yields CDR1 GTSNPN and CDR2 SVGIG (reference sequence). The CDR3 loop spans 11 amino acids. Trimming left V 2 bases short and J 6 bases short, with 7 bases between. CDR3 in amino acids: CAWSRGNGYTF. The CDR3 region has the DNA TGTGCCTGGAGTAGGGGAAATGGCTACACCTTC. The full variable domain, in which reference TRBV30 and TRBJ1-2 provide the parts outside the CDR3, is SQTIHQWPATLVQPVGSPLSLECTVEGTSNPNLYWYRQAAGRGLQLLFYSVGIGQISSEVPQNLSASRPQDRQFILSSKKLLLSDSGFYLCAWSRGNGYTFGSGTRLTVV.

The J gene is TRBJ2-5, the V gene TRBV5-1; D may correspond to TRBD1 or TRBD2 (5 bases each). Germline V gene sequence: CDR1 SGHRS, CDR2 YFSETQ. The ends were cut back, 7 bases at V and 7 bases at J, with 14 bases in the middle. This CDR3 is built from 12 residues. CDR3 in amino acids: CASFTGRGTQYF. The CDR3 DNA is TGCGCCAGCTTCACAGGTCGGGGGACCCAGTACTTC.

This sequence joins TRBV29-1 and TRBJ1-5; no clear D gene. Germline-derived CDR1 and CDR2 are SQVTM and ANQGSEA. CDR3 length equals 13 residues. The V end lost 6 bases, the J end lost 0 bases, and 9 bases lay between the germline ends. The CDR3 spells CSVLTDSNQPQHF. In DNA, the CDR3 is TGCAGCGTACTGACCGATAGCAATCAGCCCCAGCATTTT.

This sequence joins TRBV6-5 and TRBJ1-5; tentatively, D is TRBD1 (6 bases). The CDR3 runs to 11 residues. In germline, CDR1 is MNHEY, CDR2 SVGAGI. The V end lost 5 bases, the J end lost 8 bases, and 7 bases lay between the germline ends. CDR3 DNA: TGTGCCAGCAGTCCAGGGGAGCCCCAGCATTTT. It yields the protein CASSPGEPQHF.

A single count supports this clone. The chain carries TRBV7-2 and TRBJ2-2; 8 bases map to TRBD2. Germline values: CDR1 SGHTA, CDR2 FQGNSA. With 0 bases clipped from V and 4 bases from J, the junction kept 4 bases outside the gene matches. The CDR3 length is 16 residues. The CDR3 loop is CASSLAQRGFTGELFF. The CDR3 coding sequence is TGTGCCAGCAGCTTAGCACAGCGGGGGTTCACCGGGGAGCTGTTTTTT.

The chain uses TRBV27 and TRBJ1-5, with D tentatively TRBD1 (5 bases). V was shortened by 0 bases and J by 3 bases, with 9 bases between the two germline ends. The germline CDR1 and CDR2 sequences are MNHEY and SMNVEV (reference sequence). This CDR3 comprises 15 residues. CDR3 bases: TGTGCCAGCAGTTTATCGAGGGGCTACAATCAGCCCCAGCATTTT. Its translation is CASSLSRGYNQPQHF.